This T cell receptor beta chain is drawn from a study of cytomegalovirus exposure and HLA in healthy donors. Trimming cost V 3 bases and J 10 bases; bases outside gene matches: 10. CDR3 size: 14 residues. The V gene's germline CDR1 is SQVTM and CDR2 ANQGSEA. A multiplex PCR was run with 60 Vbeta primers and 13 Jbeta primers. Repertoires were generated with immunoSEQ multiplex PCR, while TCRdb's copy carries only in-frame clones and drops some. The profile shows 85,000 to 100,000 clones, roughly three fifths of them singletons. Whereas donors were nominally healthy upon sampling, unrecorded immune exposures were probable. The sample holds a few counts of this clone. What it binds is unknown. Study-level findings and limits: Most TCR beta V segments were productive about 87% or about 30% of the time in an earlier analysis. Among TCR beta chains of equal frequency, HLA-associated ones were more clonally expanded in a later analysis.

The receptor's source is a man aged 60-69 years in good health and CMV-seronegative. The chain joins TRBV29-1 to TRBJ2-1; 9 nucleotides align to TRBD2. Sequences were obtained from PBMCs. CDR3 nucleotides: TGCAGCGTTGATGTAGCGGGAGATTTTGGAGAGCAGTTCTTC. Its protein is CSVDVAGDFGEQFF.